This T cell receptor (beta chain) stems from a study of response to subunit inactivated influenza vaccine (dated by TCRdb to the late 2010s). In terms of the full investigation: The study used deep quantitative T cell receptor repertoire profiling to track responses to a trivalent subunit inactivated influenza vaccine. The full study reports these points: The authors suggested that each seasonal influenza vaccination may recruit only a limited number of new T cells.

At least ten counts were recorded for this clonotype. Its antigen is unknown. The input lacks base qualities; no much larger clone sits a single base away. Receptors were amplified or captured by RT-PCR. Sequencing used an Illumina HiSeq 2500. TCRdb reran the public reads through fastp at Q25 and MiXCR, keeping productive beta chains. Merged by CDR3 protein, the rows form single entries marked with the most common genes and DNA. The sample table shows 650,000 to 850,000 distinct CDR3 sequences, and about 15% are seen once. The leading ten clones occupy 6.5% to 8.5% of the sample. The germline V gene provides CDR1 SGHDT and CDR2 YYEEEE. From the cysteine up to the phenylalanine, the CDR3 has a length of 13 residues. Of all the DNA, just the CDR3 is kept, 39 bases in frame from base 1. Relative to germline, V is 0 bases shorter and J is 9 bases shorter, with 10 bases between their ends.

The chain uses TRBV5-6 and TRBJ2-1; TRBD2 might be the D gene, on 6 matching bases. The TCR sequence derives from a man aged 50 to 59 who received an inactivated influenza vaccine. Donor details come from another sample of the same person, matched by shared clones. Sequenced material: PBMCs from blood, taken 14 days before vaccination. The CDR3 region: CASSLVWRAEQFF. The base sequence is TGTGCCAGCAGCTTGGTTTGGAGGGCTGAGCAGTTCTTC.